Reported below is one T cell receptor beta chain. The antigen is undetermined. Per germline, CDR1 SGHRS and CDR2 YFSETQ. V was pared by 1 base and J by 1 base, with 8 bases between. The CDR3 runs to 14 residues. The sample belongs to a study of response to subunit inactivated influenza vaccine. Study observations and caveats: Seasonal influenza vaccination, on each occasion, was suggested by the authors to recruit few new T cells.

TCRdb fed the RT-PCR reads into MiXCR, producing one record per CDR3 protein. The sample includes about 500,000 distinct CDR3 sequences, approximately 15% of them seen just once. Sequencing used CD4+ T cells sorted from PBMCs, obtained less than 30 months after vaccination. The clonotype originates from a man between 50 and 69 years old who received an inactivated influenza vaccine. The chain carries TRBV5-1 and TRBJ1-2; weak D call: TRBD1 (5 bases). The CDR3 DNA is TGCGCCAGCAGCTTGAGGGGAGATAACTATGGCTACACCTTC. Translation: CASSLRGDNYGYTF.